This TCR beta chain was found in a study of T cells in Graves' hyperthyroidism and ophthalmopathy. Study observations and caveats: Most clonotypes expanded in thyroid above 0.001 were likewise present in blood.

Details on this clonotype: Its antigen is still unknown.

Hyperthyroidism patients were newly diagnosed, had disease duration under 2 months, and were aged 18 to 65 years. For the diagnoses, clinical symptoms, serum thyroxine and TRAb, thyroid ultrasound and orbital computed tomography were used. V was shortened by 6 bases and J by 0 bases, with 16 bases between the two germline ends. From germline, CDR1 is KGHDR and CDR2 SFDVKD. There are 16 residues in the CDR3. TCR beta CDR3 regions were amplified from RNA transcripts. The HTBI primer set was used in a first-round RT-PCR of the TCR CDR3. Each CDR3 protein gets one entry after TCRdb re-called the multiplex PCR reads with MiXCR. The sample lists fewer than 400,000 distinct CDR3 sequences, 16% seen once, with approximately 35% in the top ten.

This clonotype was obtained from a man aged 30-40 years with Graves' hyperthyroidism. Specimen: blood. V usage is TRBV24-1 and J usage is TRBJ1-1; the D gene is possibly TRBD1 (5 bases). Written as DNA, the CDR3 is TGTGCCACCAGTCTTAAGGGCTCAGGGTTGAACACTGAAGCTTTCTTT. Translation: CATSLKGSGLNTEAFF.